A selection of T cell receptor beta chains follows, all from one sample in a study of T cells in Graves' hyperthyroidism and ophthalmopathy. One entry per CDR3 protein, called by TCRdb with MiXCR from the multiplex PCR reads. The sample shows about 700,000 distinct CDR3 sequences, approximately 14% of them seen only once. Sequences were obtained from blood. Receptors originate from a woman aged 18-30 years with Graves' hyperthyroidism. The CDR3 runs from the conserved cysteine through the conserved F or W. Each record gives: J gene, D gene, clone size, V gene, CDR3 protein, CDR3 DNA. D genes are given only for firm matches. Size tells how often a clone was seen (once, few, many) or the class of an expanded clone, and some rows leave it out.

TRBJ1-1	.	many	TRBV9	CASSVGHMNTEAFF	TGTGCCAGCAGCGTAGGGCACATGAACACTGAAGCTTTCTTT
TRBJ1-1	.	many	TRBV2	CASSEARTFGGNTEAFF	TGTGCCAGCAGTGAAGCCAGGACTTTCGGGGGGAACACTGAAGCTTTCTTT
TRBJ2-5	.	.	TRBV30	CAWSVGSRETQYF	TGTGCCTGGAGTGTAGGGAGCCGAGAGACCCAGTACTTC
TRBJ2-5	.	many	TRBV5-1	CASSKTTQGTETQYF	TGCGCCAGCAGCAAAACTACCCAGGGTACCGAGACCCAGTACTTC
TRBJ2-5	.	once	TRBV30	CAWRSGLGRETQHF	TGTGCCTGGAGGTCCGGACTGGGCCGGGAGACCCAGCACTTC
TRBJ1-6	.	many	TRBV27	CASSRDTPGVYNSPLHF	TGTGCCAGTTCCCGGGACACCCCAGGGGTCTATAATTCACCCCTCCACTTT
TRBJ2-7	TRBD2	many	TRBV5-1	CASRLGLAGTYEQYF	TGCGCCAGCAGACTTGGACTAGCGGGTACCTACGAGCAGTACTTC
TRBJ2-7	.	many	TRBV10-1	CASSESGQRDYEQYF	TGCGCCAGCAGTGAGTCGGGGCAGCGAGACTACGAGCAGTACTTC
TRBJ2-1	.	.	TRBV4-1	CASSQEGSGARVEQFF	TGCGCCAGCAGCCAAGAAGGTAGCGGAGCACGGGTTGAGCAGTTCTTC
TRBJ2-4	.	few	TRBV27	CASRTGGLQGRNIQYF	TGTGCCAGCAGGACCGGGGGTTTGCAGGGGAGAAACATTCAGTACTTC
TRBJ1-1	.	many	TRBV2	CASTFRRFRSVDTEAFF	TGTGCCAGCACCTTTAGACGGTTCAGGAGTGTGGACACTGAAGCTTTCTTT
TRBJ1-5	.	few	TRBV15	CATGRDRSGVGNQPQHF	TGTGCCACCGGCAGGGATCGGTCGGGAGTGGGCAATCAGCCCCAGCATTTT
TRBJ1-2	.	.	TRBV4-3	CASSQDGTDTMGYTF	TGCGCCAGCAGCCAGGACGGTACGGATACAATGGGCTACACCTTC
TRBJ2-5	TRBD2	many	TRBV2	CASRAGVGLETQYF	TGTGCCAGCAGGGCGGGAGTTGGGCTGGAGACCCAGTACTTC
TRBJ2-5	.	.	TRBV3-1	CASSRGGAGTFKETQYF	TGTGCCAGCAGCCGAGGTGGGGCAGGGACATTTAAAGAGACCCAGTACTTC
TRBJ2-1	.	many	TRBV3-1	CASSQLGSNEQFF	TGTGCCAGCAGCCAACTCGGATCTAATGAGCAGTTCTTC
TRBJ2-7	.	many	TRBV27	CASSFRGKSYEQYF	TGTGCCAGCAGTTTTCGGGGGAAGTCCTACGAGCAGTACTTC
TRBJ1-5	.	many	TRBV6-1	CASSGGPRNQPQHF	TGTGCCAGCAGTGGGGGGCCCCGCAATCAGCCCCAGCATTTT
TRBJ1-1	.	many	TRBV7-2	CASSPGAQAEAFF	TGTGCCAGCAGCCCGGGGGCGCAAGCTGAAGCTTTCTTT
TRBJ2-1	TRBD2	many	TRBV12-3/TRBV12-4	CASSLRELVEQFF	TGTGCCAGCAGCCTGCGGGAGTTAGTTGAGCAGTTCTTC
TRBJ1-3	.	.	TRBV12-3/TRBV12-4	CASRPPGASSGNTIYF	TGTGCCAGCAGGCCTCCAGGGGCCAGCTCTGGAAACACCATATATTTT
TRBJ2-2	.	few	TRBV11-3	CASLGYSGELFF	TGTGCCAGCCTAGGGTATTCCGGGGAGCTGTTTTTT
TRBJ1-4	TRBD1	few	TRBV20-1	CSASAYGQVGEKLFF	TGCAGTGCTAGCGCCTACGGACAGGTTGGCGAAAAACTGTTTTTT
TRBJ1-1	.	many	TRBV7-8	CASSIRAMNTEAFF	TGTGCCAGCAGCATCCGGGCCATGAACACTGAAGCTTTCTTT
TRBJ2-7	.	many	TRBV28	CASSPPGGIYEQYF	TGTGCCAGCAGTCCACCTGGTGGCATCTACGAGCAGTACTTC
TRBJ2-1	.	few	TRBV29-1	CSVDKGAFSSYNEQFF	TGCAGCGTTGATAAAGGGGCTTTTAGCTCCTACAATGAGCAGTTCTTC
TRBJ2-1	.	.	TRBV2	CASSEHQEQFF	TGTGCCAGCAGTGAACACCAAGAGCAGTTCTTC
TRBJ2-2	.	many	TRBV3-1	CASSNRKKNTGELFF	TGTGCCAGCAGCAATCGAAAAAAGAACACCGGGGAGCTGTTTTTT
TRBJ2-1	.	many	TRBV2	CASRGRIFYNEQFF	TGTGCCAGCAGGGGCAGGATATTCTACAATGAGCAGTTCTTC
TRBJ2-7	.	many	TRBV20-1	CSARGQGYEQYF	TGCAGTGCTAGGGGTCAGGGTTACGAGCAGTACTTC
TRBJ2-1	.	.	TRBV5-6	CASSFGKYNEQFF	TGTGCCAGCAGCTTCGGCAAGTACAATGAGCAGTTCTTC
TRBJ2-7	TRBD2	many	TRBV20-1	CSAPPPSGRPSSYEQYF	TGCAGTGCGCCCCCCCCTAGCGGGAGGCCCAGCTCCTACGAGCAGTACTTC
TRBJ2-7	.	few	TRBV14	CASSPSSRAFYEQYF	TGTGCCAGCAGCCCATCTTCCCGGGCATTCTACGAGCAGTACTTC
TRBJ2-1	TRBD2	many	TRBV18	CASSPPGTKGNEQFF	TGTGCCAGCTCACCACCAGGGACTAAGGGAAATGAGCAGTTCTTC
TRBJ2-1	.	.	TRBV15	CATSREIKGTDEQFF	TGTGCCACCAGCAGAGAAATTAAGGGTACCGATGAGCAGTTCTTC
TRBJ2-3	.	many	TRBV11-2	CASSLDRWEGGQGTDTQYF	TGTGCCAGCAGCTTAGATCGGTGGGAGGGGGGGCAGGGCACAGATACGCAGTATTTT
TRBJ1-4	.	few	TRBV12-3/TRBV12-4	CASSFLGLNEKLFF	TGTGCCAGCAGTTTTTTAGGCCTTAATGAAAAACTGTTTTTT
TRBJ1-2	TRBD1	few	TRBV12-3/TRBV12-4	CASSRRTRDRGPRGYTF	TGTGCCAGCAGTCGTCGAACCCGGGACAGGGGCCCGAGGGGCTACACCTTC
TRBJ1-1	.	many	TRBV20-1	CSAKQFLNTEAFF	TGCAGTGCAAAGCAGTTTCTGAACACTGAAGCTTTCTTT
TRBJ2-3	.	few	TRBV4-3	CASSQDWGPTDTQYF	TGCGCCAGCAGCCAAGATTGGGGGCCCACAGATACGCAGTATTTT
TRBJ2-5	TRBD2	many	TRBV28	CASKDSGGGETQYF	TGTGCCAGCAAGGATAGCGGGGGGGGGGAGACCCAGTACTTC
TRBJ1-2	.	.	TRBV28	CASSDPGYGYTF	TGTGCCAGCAGTGACCCCGGCTATGGCTACACCTTC
TRBJ1-2	.	many	TRBV9	CASSVGSNYGYTF	TGTGCCAGCAGCGTCGGCAGTAACTATGGCTACACCTTC
TRBJ2-7	TRBD2	.	TRBV11-2	CASSFETSGNGYEQYF	TGTGCCAGCAGCTTCGAGACTAGCGGGAATGGCTACGAGCAGTACTTC
TRBJ2-1	TRBD1	many	TRBV6-1	CASSEIQGPYPNEQFF	TGTGCCAGCAGTGAAATACAGGGGCCTTACCCAAATGAGCAGTTCTTC
TRBJ1-1	.	.	TRBV3-1	CASSQESLIGEYTEAFF	TGTGCCAGCAGCCAAGAATCTTTGATAGGGGAGTACACTGAAGCTTTCTTT
TRBJ1-4	.	.	TRBV4-1	CASSQEATVSNEKLFF	TGCGCCAGCAGCCAAGAAGCGACCGTTAGTAATGAAAAACTGTTTTTT